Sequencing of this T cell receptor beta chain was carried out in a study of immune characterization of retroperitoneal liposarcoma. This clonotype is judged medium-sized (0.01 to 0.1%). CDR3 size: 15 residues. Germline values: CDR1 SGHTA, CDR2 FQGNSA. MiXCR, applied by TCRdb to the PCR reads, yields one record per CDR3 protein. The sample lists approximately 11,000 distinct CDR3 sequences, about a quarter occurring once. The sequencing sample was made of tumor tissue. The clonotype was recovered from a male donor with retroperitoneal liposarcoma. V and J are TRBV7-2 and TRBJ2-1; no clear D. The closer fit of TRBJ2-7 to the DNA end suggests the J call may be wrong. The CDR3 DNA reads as TGTGCCAGCAGCTTAGACCCGGGTAGCTTCAGCGAGCAGTACTTC. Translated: CASSLDPGSFSEQYF.